This section outlines one T cell receptor (beta chain) sequence together with its context. The target antigen is unknown. The data stem from a study of shared clonotypes between healthy human individuals. Study-level information: CD4 naive cells filled three plates per donor, CD4 memory three, CD8 naive two and CD8 memory one. The study, taken as a whole, reports: Among non-shared clonotypes, generation probabilities were lower than among those shared by all four donors.

Method: immunoSEQ multiplex PCR; TCRdb's copy keeps in-frame clones and lacks some. The repertoire holds roughly 1,500,000 clones, with nearly 99% as singletons. This CDR3 is built from 13 residues. CDR1 is SGHNT and CDR2 is YENEEA in the germline V gene. V lost 4 bases, J lost 5 bases, and 8 bases lay in between. The receptor was derived from a man aged 25 to 45 in good health. The rearrangement links TRBV11-3 to TRBJ2-2, with D perhaps matching TRBD1 (5 bases). Input material: naive CD4+ T cells sorted from blood. Subset denoted: CD45RA+ positively selected. The CDR3 spells CASSSTGTGELFF. The CDR3 DNA follows: TGTGCCAGCAGCTCAACAGGAACCGGGGAGCTGTTTTTT.